This T cell receptor (beta chain) is from a study of cytomegalovirus exposure and HLA in healthy donors. Study in general: In an early release, HLA-typed donors contributed some 82 million unique TCR sequences. Study-wide results and caveats: When a later analysis compared HLA-associated TCR beta chains with equally common others, the HLA-associated chains turned out to be more clonally expanded and to have lower generation probabilities.

The PCR contained 60 Vbeta and 13 Jbeta primers. The protocol was immunoSEQ multiplex PCR, while the TCRdb copy is restricted to in-frame clones and leaves out a portion. There are about 96,000 clones in the sample; 65% to 75% occur only once, and 13% to 15% lies in the top ten. Concerning this clone: Its target is unknown.

The CDR3 has 17 residues. The junction had 14 bases not matched to a gene; V was cut back by 7 bases and J by 0 bases. Germline CDR1 is WSHSY and CDR2 is SAAADI. Source material: PBMCs. This clonotype was obtained from an older woman in good health and CMV-seropositive. V gene TRBV10-2 combines with J gene TRBJ1-1; 7 nucleotides agree with TRBD1. CDR3 sequence (DNA): TGCGCCAGCAATAACCAGGCCAGGGGGATGTTGAACACTGAAGCTTTCTTT. Its translation is CASNNQARGMLNTEAFF.